This T cell receptor (beta chain) stems from a study of human T cells and chemical hapten exposure. CDR3 length equals 14 residues. Germline values: CDR1 SGHRS, CDR2 YFSETQ. The V and J ends lost 4 bases and 6 bases, in that order; junction bases with no gene match: 5. From the RACE reads, TCRdb called clonotypes with MiXCR, one entry per CDR3 protein. The table shows some 98,000 distinct CDR3 sequences, with less than 14% occurring only once. Time point described: pre-sensitization, week 0. Treatment defined: therapeutic diphenylcyclopropenone sensitization with weekly scalp DPC. With regard to this clonotype: Antigen: not known.

Study findings and constraints: Relative to controls, expanded TCRs formed significantly more large CDR3 similarity clusters.

The TCR sequence derives from a woman aged 55-70 years with alopecia areata. Some clones in this sample may be carry-over from other donors' samples. The sample in question was whole blood, obtained in connection with sensitization to the hapten diphenylcyclopropenone (DPC). The chain carries TRBV5-1 and TRBJ2-2; 8 positions agree with TRBD1. DNA for the CDR3: TGCGCCAGCAGCCGTCAGGGGGCAGCCGGGGAGCTGTTTTTT. Protein: CASSRQGAAGELFF.